This T cell receptor beta chain was observed in a study of CD8 T cells in Susac syndrome. Notes on this clonotype: Its antigen remains unidentified.

The germline V gene has CDR1 SEHNR and CDR2 FQNEAQ (reference sequence). The junction had 4 bases not matched to a gene; V was cut back by 3 bases and J by 6 bases. This CDR3 spans 13 amino acids. RNA amounts of about 0.45 to 1 ug underwent reverse transcription with random hexamers. Amplification of TCR beta CDR3 spanned 54 Vbeta and 13 Jbeta via immunoSEQ multiplex PCR. TCRdb used MiXCR to reprocess the immunoSEQ multiplex PCR reads, holding one entry per CDR3 protein. The data contain approximately 110,000 distinct CDR3 sequences, 85% to 95% of them singletons. Study results and limitations: That the number of individuals in its TCR sequencing and HLA analysis was relatively small was acknowledged by the study.

Source material: CD8+ T cells from PBMCs. The sequence came from a human donor with multiple sclerosis. This sequence joins TRBV7-9 and TRBJ1-2, with TRBD1 identical over 7 bases. CDR3 sequence: CASSLGQRNGYTF. In nucleotides, the CDR3 is TGTGCCAGCAGCTTGGGACAGCGGAATGGCTACACCTTC.